This section outlines one TCR beta chain sequence together with its context. Mismatch with germline at one junction end may stem from a read error. The CDR3 is made up of 14 amino acids. Germline values: CDR1 LNHNV, CDR2 YYDKDF (reference sequence). TCR beta CDR3 amplification used multiplex PCR with 32 V and 13 J primers. TCRdb called the multiplex PCR reads again in MiXCR, with one record for every CDR3 protein. This sample has 4,000 to 4,500 distinct CDR3 sequences, with about 24% found just once. The sample originates from a study of immune heterogeneity within non-small cell lung tumors. Each sample used about 650 ng of genomic DNA from bulk tumor tissue. Spaced far apart, several biopsies were taken from each primary tumor during surgery. Untreated, newly diagnosed non-small cell lung cancer patients underwent curative surgery.

V and J are TRBV15 and TRBJ2-7; 7 bases are a match to TRBD1. The sequence derives from a man aged 50 to 60 with non-small cell lung cancer. Source material: lung tumor tissue. In nucleotides, the CDR3 is TGTGCCACATATCGACAGGGTTGGATTTACGATCAGTACTTC. Protein: CATYRQGWIYDQYF.